The following is a T cell receptor (beta chain) sequence with its context. TCRdb re-called the 5' RACE reads; every CDR3 protein appears as one record, without DNA. Here the sample table reports about 390,000 distinct CDR3 sequences. The germline gives CDR1 SGHRS, CDR2 YFSETQ. The CDR3 covers 15 residues. The data were obtained in a study of T cells expressing NK-cell markers. V usage is TRBV5-1 and J usage is TRBJ2-3; lacking DNA, the TRBD1 call made by TCRdb goes unchecked. The receptor comes from a woman aged 45-59 years in good health. Source material: blood T cells: a sorted CD56 or NKG2C T cell subset, CD4+ or CD8+ T cells, or bulk PBMC T cells (not recorded which). The CDR3 here is CASSSAAAAPNTQYF.